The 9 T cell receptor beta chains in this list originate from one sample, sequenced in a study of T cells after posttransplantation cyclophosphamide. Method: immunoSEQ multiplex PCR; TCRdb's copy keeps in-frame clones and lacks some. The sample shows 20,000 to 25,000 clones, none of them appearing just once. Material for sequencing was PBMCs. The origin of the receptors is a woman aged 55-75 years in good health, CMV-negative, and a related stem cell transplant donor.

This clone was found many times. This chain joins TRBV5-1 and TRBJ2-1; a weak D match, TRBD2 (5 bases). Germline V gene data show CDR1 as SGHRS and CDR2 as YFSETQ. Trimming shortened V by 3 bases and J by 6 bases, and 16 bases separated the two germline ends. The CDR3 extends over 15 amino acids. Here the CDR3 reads CASSSHLGLINEQFF. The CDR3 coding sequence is TGCGCCAGCAGCTCACACCTAGGACTCATCAATGAGCAGTTCTTC.

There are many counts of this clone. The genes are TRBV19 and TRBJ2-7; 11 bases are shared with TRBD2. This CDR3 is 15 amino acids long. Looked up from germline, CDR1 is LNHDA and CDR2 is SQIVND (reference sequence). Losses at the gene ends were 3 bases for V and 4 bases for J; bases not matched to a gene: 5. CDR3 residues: CASSITSGSPYEQYF. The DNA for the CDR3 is TGTGCCAGTAGTATTACTAGCGGGAGTCCATACGAGCAGTACTTC.

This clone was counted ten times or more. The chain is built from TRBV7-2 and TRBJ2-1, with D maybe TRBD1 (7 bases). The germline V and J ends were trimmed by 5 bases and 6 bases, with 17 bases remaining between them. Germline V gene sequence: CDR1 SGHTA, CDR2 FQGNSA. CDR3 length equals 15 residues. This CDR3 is CASSRQGGVSNEQFF. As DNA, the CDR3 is TGTGCCAGCAGCCGACAGGGAGGAGTGAGCAATGAGCAGTTCTTC.

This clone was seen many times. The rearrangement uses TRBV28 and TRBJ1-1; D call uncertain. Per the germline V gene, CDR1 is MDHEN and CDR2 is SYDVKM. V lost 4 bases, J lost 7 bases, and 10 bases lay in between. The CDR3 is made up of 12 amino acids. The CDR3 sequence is CASSSPRGEAFF. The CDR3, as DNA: TGTGCCAGCAGTTCCCCACGGGGTGAAGCTTTCTTT.

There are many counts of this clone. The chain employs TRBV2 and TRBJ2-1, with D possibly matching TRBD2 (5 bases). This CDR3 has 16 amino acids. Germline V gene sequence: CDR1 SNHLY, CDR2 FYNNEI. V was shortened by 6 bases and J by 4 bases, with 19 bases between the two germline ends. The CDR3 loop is CASSSVSVTIYNEQFF. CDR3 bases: TGTGCCAGCAGCTCTGTTAGCGTGACGATATACAATGAGCAGTTCTTC.

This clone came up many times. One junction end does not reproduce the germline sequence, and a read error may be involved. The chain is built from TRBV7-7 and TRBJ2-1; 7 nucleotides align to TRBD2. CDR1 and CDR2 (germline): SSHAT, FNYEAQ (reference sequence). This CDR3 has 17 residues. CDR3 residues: CASSLYAAGDLYNEQFF. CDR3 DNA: TGTGCTAGCAGCTTATACGCGGCGGGAGATCTCTACAATGAGCAGTTCTTC.

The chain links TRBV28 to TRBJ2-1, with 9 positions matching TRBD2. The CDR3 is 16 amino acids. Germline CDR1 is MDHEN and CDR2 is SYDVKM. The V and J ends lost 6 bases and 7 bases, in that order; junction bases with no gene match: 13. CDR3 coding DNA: TGTGCCAGCAGAACCCTTAGCGGGAGTGTCTTAAATGAGCAGTTCTTC. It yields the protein CASRTLSGSVLNEQFF.

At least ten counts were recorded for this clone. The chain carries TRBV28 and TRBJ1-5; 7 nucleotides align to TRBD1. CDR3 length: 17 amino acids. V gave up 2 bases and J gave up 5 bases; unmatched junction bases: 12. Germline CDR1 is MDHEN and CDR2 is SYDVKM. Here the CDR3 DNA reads TGTGCCAGCAGTTTAGGGACTGGACAAGGGGGCGATCAGCCCCAGCATTTT. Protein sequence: CASSLGTGQGGDQPQHF. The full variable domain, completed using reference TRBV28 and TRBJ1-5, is DVKVTQSSRYLVKRTGEKVFLECVQDMDHENMFWYRQDPGLGLRLIYFSYDVKMKEKGDIPEGYSVSREKKERFSLILESASTNQTSMYLCASSLGTGQGGDQPQHFGDGTRLSIL.

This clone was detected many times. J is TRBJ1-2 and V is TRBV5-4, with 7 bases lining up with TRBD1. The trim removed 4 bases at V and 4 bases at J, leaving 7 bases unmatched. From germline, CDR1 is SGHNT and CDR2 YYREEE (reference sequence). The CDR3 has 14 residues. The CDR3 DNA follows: TGTGCCAGCAGCCCGAACAGGGGTACCTATGGCTACACCTTC. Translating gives CASSPNRGTYGYTF.